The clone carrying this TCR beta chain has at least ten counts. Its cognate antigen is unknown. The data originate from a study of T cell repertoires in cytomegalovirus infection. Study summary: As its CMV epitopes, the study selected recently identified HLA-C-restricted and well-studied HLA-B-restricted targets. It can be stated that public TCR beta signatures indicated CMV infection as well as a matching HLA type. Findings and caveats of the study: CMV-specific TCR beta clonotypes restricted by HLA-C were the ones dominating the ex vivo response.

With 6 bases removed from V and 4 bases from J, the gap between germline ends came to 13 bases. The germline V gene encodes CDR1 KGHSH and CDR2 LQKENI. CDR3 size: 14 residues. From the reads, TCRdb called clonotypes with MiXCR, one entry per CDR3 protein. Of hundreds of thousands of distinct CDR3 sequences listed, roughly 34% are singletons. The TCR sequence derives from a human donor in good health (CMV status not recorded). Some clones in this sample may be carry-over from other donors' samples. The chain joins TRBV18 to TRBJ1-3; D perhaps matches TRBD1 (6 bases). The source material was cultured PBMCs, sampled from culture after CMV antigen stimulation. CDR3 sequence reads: CASSGQGQGNTIYF. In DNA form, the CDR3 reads TGTGCCAGCTCGGGCCAGGGACAAGGAAACACCATATATTTT.